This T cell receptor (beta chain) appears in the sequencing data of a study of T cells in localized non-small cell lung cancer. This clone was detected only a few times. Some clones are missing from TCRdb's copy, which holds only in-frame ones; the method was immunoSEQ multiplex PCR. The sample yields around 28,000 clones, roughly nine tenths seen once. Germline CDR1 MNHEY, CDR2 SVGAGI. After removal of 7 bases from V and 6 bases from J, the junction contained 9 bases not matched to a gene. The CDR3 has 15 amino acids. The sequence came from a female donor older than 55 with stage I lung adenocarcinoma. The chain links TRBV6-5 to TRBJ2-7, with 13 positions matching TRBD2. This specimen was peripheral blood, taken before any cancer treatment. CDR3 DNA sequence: TGTGCCAGCACTACCCCCGGACTAGCGGGAGTCGAGCAGTACTTC. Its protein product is CASTTPGLAGVEQYF.